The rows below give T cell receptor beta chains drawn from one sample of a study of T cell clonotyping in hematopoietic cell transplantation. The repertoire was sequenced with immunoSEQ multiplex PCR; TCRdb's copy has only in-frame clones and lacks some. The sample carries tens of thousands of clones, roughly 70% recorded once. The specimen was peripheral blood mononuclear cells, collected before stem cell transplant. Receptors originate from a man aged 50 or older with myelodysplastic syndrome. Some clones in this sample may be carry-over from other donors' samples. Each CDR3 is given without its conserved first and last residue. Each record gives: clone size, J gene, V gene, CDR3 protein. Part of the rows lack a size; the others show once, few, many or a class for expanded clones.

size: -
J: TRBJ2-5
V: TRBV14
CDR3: ASSQDLRETQY

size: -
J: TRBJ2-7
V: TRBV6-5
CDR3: ASSYLLENSYEQY

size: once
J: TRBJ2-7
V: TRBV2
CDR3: ASSGETFRDGGY

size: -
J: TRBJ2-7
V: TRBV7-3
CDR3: ASSYTWGGEQY

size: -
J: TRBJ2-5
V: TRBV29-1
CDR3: SVGEGRETQY

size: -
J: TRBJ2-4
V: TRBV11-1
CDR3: ASSRRLAGGKNIQY

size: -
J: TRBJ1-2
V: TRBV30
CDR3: AWRDPTGAYGYT

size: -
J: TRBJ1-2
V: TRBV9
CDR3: ASSPHYRDYGYT

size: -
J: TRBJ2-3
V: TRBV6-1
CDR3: ASSPRTAEGSTQY

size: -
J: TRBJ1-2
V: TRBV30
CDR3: AWNEPVGGYT

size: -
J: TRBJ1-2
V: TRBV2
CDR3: ASRAYVGTNYGYT

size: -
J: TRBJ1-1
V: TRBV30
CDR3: ACYRSTGLVTEAF

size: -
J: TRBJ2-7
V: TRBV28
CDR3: ASTTGGEQY

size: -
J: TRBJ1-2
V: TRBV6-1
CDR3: ASSEARATVN

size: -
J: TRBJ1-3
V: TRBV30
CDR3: AWRRLSVSGNTIY

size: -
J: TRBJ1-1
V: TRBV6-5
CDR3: ASSYSSTGGVTEAF

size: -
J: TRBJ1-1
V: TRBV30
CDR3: AWRRGGAGTNTEAF

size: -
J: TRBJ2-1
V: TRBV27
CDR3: ASTHGGGSNEQF

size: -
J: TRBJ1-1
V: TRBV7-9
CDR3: ASSRQAGGANTEAF

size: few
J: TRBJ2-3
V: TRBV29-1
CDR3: SAEGDSGRVGTDTQY

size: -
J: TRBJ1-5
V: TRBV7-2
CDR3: ASSPREASNQPQH

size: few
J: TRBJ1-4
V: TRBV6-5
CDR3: ASSASQGAGEKLF

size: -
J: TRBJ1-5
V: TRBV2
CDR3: ASSEAGQGVQPQH

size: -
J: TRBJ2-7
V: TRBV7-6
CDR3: ASSLGPGTSGSHEQY

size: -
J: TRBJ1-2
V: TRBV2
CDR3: ASSEAEYGYT

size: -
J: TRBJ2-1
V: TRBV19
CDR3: ASTQGPYNEQF

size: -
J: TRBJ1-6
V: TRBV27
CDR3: ASSLSKERNSPLH

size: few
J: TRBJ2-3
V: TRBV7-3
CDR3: ASSLTSTSGSGDTQY

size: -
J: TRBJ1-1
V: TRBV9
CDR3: ASSVEQGSNTEAF

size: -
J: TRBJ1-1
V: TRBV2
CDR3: ASSDNRDRNTEAF